Listed here are 5 T cell receptor beta chains from one sample, sequenced in a study of cytomegalovirus exposure and HLA in healthy donors. Use of 60 Vbeta and 13 Jbeta primers characterized the PCR. This table comes from immunoSEQ multiplex PCR, and its TCRdb copy is limited to in-frame clones, with some not included. The data show approximately 150,000 clones, roughly 87% seen once. Sequencing input: PBMCs. These receptors all stem from a woman aged 25 to 45 in good health and CMV-seronegative.

This clone was found once. V is TRBV10-2 and J is TRBJ1-5; 8 bases align to TRBD1. The CDR3 length is 16 residues. CDR1 WSHSY and CDR2 SAAADI come from the germline V gene. The junction had 5 bases not matched to a gene; V was cut back by 0 bases and J by 4 bases. CDR3 residues: CASSESGRGLNQPQHF. The DNA of the CDR3 is TGCGCCAGCAGTGAGTCGGGCAGGGGGCTGAATCAGCCCCAGCATTTT.

The rearrangement joins TRBV6-1 to TRBJ2-5, with a tentative D call TRBD2 (6 bases). The CDR3 is made up of 15 amino acids. Deletions cut 0 bases from V and 7 bases from J, with 15 bases between. Germline-derived CDR1 and CDR2 are MNHNS and SASEGT. The CDR3 spells CASSEADYLGGTQYF. The CDR3 DNA reads TGTGCCAGCAGTGAAGCGGACTATCTGGGTGGGACCCAGTACTTC.

The chain couples TRBV21-1 to TRBJ2-7; TRBD2 reflects the table's D call only, with no check against the DNA. TRBV21-1 is given as a pseudogene. The CDR3 sequence is 12 residues long. The CDR3 coding sequence is TGTGCCAGCAGCCCGACTAGTCACGAGCAGTACTTC. It codes for CASSPTSHEQYF.

CDR3 sequence reads: CATSRGGGEGRNTEAFF. The CDR3 bases are TGTGCCACCAGCAGAGGAGGGGGGGAAGGGAGGAACACTGAAGCTTTCTTT. The chain combines TRBV15 with TRBJ1-1; D may be TRBD1 (6 bases). Germline CDR1 LNHNV, CDR2 YYDKDF (reference sequence). V was shortened by 1 base and J by 1 base, with 16 bases between the two germline ends. The CDR3 has 17 residues.

This chain joins TRBV12-5 and TRBJ1-1; 7 bases fit TRBD1. After removal of 2 bases from V and 1 base from J, the junction contained 4 bases not matched to a gene. The CDR3 sequence is 15 residues long. Germline values: CDR1 LGHNT, CDR2 FRNRAP. The CDR3: CASGLRGTENTEAFF. CDR3 coding DNA: TGTGCTAGTGGTTTGAGGGGGACAGAGAACACTGAAGCTTTCTTT.